The TCR beta chain described here comes from a study of early T cells in non-severe SARS-CoV-2 infection. From the 5' RACE reads, TCRdb called clonotypes with MiXCR, one entry per CDR3 protein. The sample contains fewer than 100,000 distinct CDR3 sequences, about 11% of which appear only once. Points on this clonotype: The DNA is omitted, as the CDR3 cannot be located on it reliably, and the CDR3 follows TCRdb's listing.

The sequence was collected from an adult who was a healthcare worker with PCR-confirmed SARS-CoV-2 infection or an uninfected control (not recorded which). The sequencing input was whole blood.

This chain's CDR3 is CAKQRVAGGTDTQYF. This sequence joins TRBV21-1 and TRBJ2-3; the DNA was not used to check the table's D call, TRBD2. TRBV21-1 is labeled a pseudogene. Inclusive of both ends, the CDR3 amounts to 15 amino acids.